The 26 T cell receptor beta chains in this list originate from one sample, sequenced in a study of T cell responses to AZD1222 COVID-19 vaccine. TCRdb keeps only in-frame clones here, not all; method: immunoSEQ multiplex PCR. The data hold 160,000 or so clones, with 87% observed a single time. Material: peripheral blood, obtained 28 days after the second AZD1222 dose. The receptor source for this set is an adult who received the AZD1222 COVID-19 vaccine.

The chain employs TRBV28 and TRBJ1-2; a weak D match, TRBD1 (5 bases). Per germline, CDR1 MDHEN and CDR2 SYDVKM. Trimming left V 5 bases short and J 8 bases short, with 12 bases between. CDR3 length: 12 amino acids. This CDR3 reads CASSVPGDGYTF. CDR3 nucleotide sequence: TGTGCCAGCAGTGTCCCCGGGGACGGCTACACCTTC.

The genes are TRBV5-4 and TRBJ2-2; perhaps TRBD1 as D (6 bases). CDR3 size: 14 residues. Trimming left V 5 bases short and J 5 bases short, with 13 bases between. The V gene's germline CDR1 is SGHNT and CDR2 YYREEE (reference sequence). The CDR3 sequence: CASRTDRTTGELFF. The CDR3 DNA sequence: TGTGCCAGCAGGACGGACAGAACTACCGGGGAGCTGTTTTTT.

The rearrangement uses TRBV5-1 and TRBJ1-4; the D is unclear. The CDR3 has 13 amino acids. Trimming left V 0 bases short and J 3 bases short, with 3 bases between. Germline V gene data show CDR1 as SGHRS and CDR2 as YFSETQ. For the CDR3, the DNA is TGCGCCAGCAGCTTGGAGGCTAATGAAAAACTGTTTTTT. Encoded protein: CASSLEANEKLFF.

The rearrangement links TRBV6-7 to TRBJ2-5; maybe TRBD1 (7 bases). TRBV6-7 is classed as an ORF, of uncertain function. The CDR3 is 17 residues long. V dropped 6 bases and J dropped 6 bases, with 26 bases sitting between them. The CDR3 region has the DNA TGTGCCAGCAGCCACTCGCCCCGGGGGACAGAGGTAAAGACCCAGTACTTC. Amino acids: CASSHSPRGTEVKTQYF.

Points on this clone: The sample has other DNA sequences that encode this CDR3 too. The chain links TRBV5-1 to TRBJ1-3; D unclear. Germline-derived CDR1 and CDR2 are SGHRS and YFSETQ. Trimming shortened V by 0 bases and J by 0 bases, and 7 bases separated the two germline ends. CDR3 size: 15 residues. CDR3 protein: CASSLADSSGNTIYF. In nucleotides, the CDR3 is TGCGCCAGCAGCTTGGCCGACTCCTCTGGAAACACCATATATTTT. Drawing the rest from reference TRBV5-1 and TRBJ1-3, the complete variable domain is KAGVTQTPRYLIKTRGQQVTLSCSPISGHRSVSWYQQTPGQGLQFLFEYFSETQRNKGNFPGRFSGRQFSNSRSEMNVSTLELGDSALYLCASSLADSSGNTIYFGEGSWLTVV.

This chain uses TRBV28 with TRBJ1-5, with TRBD1 as a possible D gene (5 bases). Germline V lookup: CDR1 MDHEN, CDR2 SYDVKM. The CDR3 sequence is 16 residues long. Trimming took off 5 bases at V and 7 bases at J, with 21 bases between the two ends. The CDR3: CASSAHGGDGRQPQHF. The CDR3 nucleotides read TGTGCCAGCAGTGCCCATGGAGGGGACGGTCGACAGCCCCAGCATTTT.

This clone was recorded many times. The rearrangement links TRBV5-1 to TRBJ1-2, with TRBD1 as a possible D gene (6 bases). The germline CDR1 and CDR2 sequences are SGHRS and YFSETQ. CDR3 size: 15 residues. V was cut by 6 bases and J by 1 base, with 16 bases left in between. The DNA of the CDR3 is TGCGCCAGCACCCCGCGGGGGGCTGATAACTATGGCTACACCTTC. Translating it yields CASTPRGADNYGYTF.

The V and J genes are TRBV12-3 or TRBV12-4 and TRBJ2-2; D gene ambiguous. Trimming took off 4 bases at V and 5 bases at J, with 8 bases between the two ends. The CDR3 spans 13 residues. CDR3 in DNA: TGTGCCAGCAGTTCCCAGCTTACCGGGGAGCTGTTTTTT. This gives the protein CASSSQLTGELFF.

The V call is TRBV5-1, the J call TRBJ2-7; the match to TRBD1 covers 8 bases. The J segment lost 6 bases and the V segment lost 4 bases, leaving 9 bases of the junction unmatched. CDR1 is SGHRS and CDR2 is YFSETQ in the germline V gene. The CDR3 has 14 residues. The CDR3 loop reads CASSPYGQGGEQYF. The CDR3, as DNA: TGCGCCAGCAGCCCTTACGGACAGGGAGGCGAGCAGTACTTC.

The chain recombines TRBV7-2 with TRBJ2-1; 10 bases agree with TRBD2. The CDR3 is 13 residues long. Germline lookup yields CDR1 SGHTA and CDR2 FQGNSA. Trimming at V came to 5 bases and at J to 12 bases, leaving 7 bases not matched to a gene. In DNA, the CDR3 is TGTGCCAGCAGCGCATTAGCGGGAGGTTTGCAGTTCTTC. Its protein product is CASSALAGGLQFF.

This chain connects TRBV19 to TRBJ2-7, with 7 positions matching TRBD1. V lost 6 bases and J lost 2; bases outside the gene matches: 7. Germline CDR1 LNHDA, CDR2 SQIVND (reference sequence). The CDR3 length is 14 residues. The CDR3, as DNA: TGTGCCAGTAGATCGACAGGGTTACCCTACGAGCAGTACTTC. As protein: CASRSTGLPYEQYF.

The genes are TRBV12-2 and TRBJ1-4; TRBD1, the table's D call, lacks a check against the DNA. TRBV12-2 is listed as a pseudogene. CDR3 length: 23 residues. The CDR3 loop is CASRLANRNSGTGIRTTNEKLFF. The CDR3 DNA follows: TGTGCAAGTCGCTTAGCGAATCGTAATTCGGGGACAGGGATCCGAACAACTAATGAAAAACTGTTTTTT.

This clone was seen more than once but under ten times. The rearrangement uses TRBV4-1 and TRBJ1-3; D not certain. Germline CDR1 and CDR2: MGHRA and YSYEKL. Trimming shortened V by 0 bases and J by 0 bases, and 9 bases separated the two germline ends. The CDR3 contains 16 residues. CDR3 in amino acids: CASSQEPLASGNTIYF. CDR3 sequence (DNA): TGCGCCAGCAGCCAAGAGCCACTTGCCTCTGGAAACACCATATATTTT.

In this sample, this clone turned up a few times. The V gene is TRBV30, the J gene TRBJ1-3; D remains ambiguous. The CDR3 is 12 residues long. Trimming cost V 0 bases and J 4 bases, with 4 bases left between them. Germline loops: CDR1 GTSNPN, CDR2 SVGIG (reference sequence). CDR3 region: CAWSVVGNTIYF. In DNA, the CDR3 is TGTGCCTGGAGTGTCGTCGGAAACACCATATATTTT.

V is TRBV3-1 (or the pseudogene TRBV3-2) and J is TRBJ2-7, with D perhaps TRBD2 (6 bases). V dropped 5 bases and J dropped 6 bases, with 17 bases sitting between them. This CDR3 has 14 amino acids. CDR1 LGHDT and CDR2 YNNKEL come from the germline V gene (reference sequence). In DNA, the CDR3 is TGTGCCAGCAGCTCCCGACTAGTGGGGAGCGAGCAGTACTTC. This codes for CASSSRLVGSEQYF.

V gene TRBV28 combines with J gene TRBJ2-7; no firm D call. Germline-derived CDR1 and CDR2 are MDHEN and SYDVKM. V was shortened by 6 bases and J by 4 bases, with 13 bases between the two germline ends. CDR3 length: 13 amino acids. Here the CDR3 DNA reads TGTGCCAGCAGCCCCAGGAAAAAGTACGAGCAGTACTTC. Its protein product is CASSPRKKYEQYF.

The V gene is TRBV4-3, the J gene TRBJ2-1; D ambiguous. The germline V gene encodes CDR1 LGHNA and CDR2 YSLEER. V shed 0 bases and J shed 9 bases, with 6 bases lying between them. The CDR3 is 12 residues long. CDR3 sequence reads: CASSQDMGEQFF. The CDR3 region has the DNA TGCGCCAGCAGCCAAGATATGGGTGAGCAGTTCTTC.

The chain is built from TRBV2 and TRBJ2-1, with 7 bases fitting TRBD2. The CDR3 runs to 16 residues. Germline V gene lookup returns CDR1 SNHLY and CDR2 FYNNEI. Trimming took 3 bases from V and 4 from J; bases not matched to a gene: 9. The DNA of the CDR3 is TGTGCCAGCAGTGAGGGTGGCGGGAGAATTTACAATGAGCAGTTCTTC. It yields the protein CASSEGGGRIYNEQFF.

This CDR3 is CASSLAAGTGVGNTIYF. DNA of the CDR3: TGTGCCAGCAGCTTAGCCGCCGGGACAGGGGTTGGAAACACCATATATTTT. The gene calls are TRBV7-8 and TRBJ1-3; 10 positions match TRBD1. The CDR3 consists of 17 residues. The germline CDR1 and CDR2 sequences are SGHVS and FQNEAQ. The junction had 5 bases not matched to a gene; V was cut back by 0 bases and J by 3 bases.

The J gene is TRBJ1-2, the V gene TRBV28; D is unclear. V lost 6 bases and J 10 bases, leaving 12 bases between the germline ends. The CDR3 totals 11 residues. The germline V gene has CDR1 MDHEN and CDR2 SYDVKM. The CDR3 spells CASRAVGAYTF. The CDR3 DNA reads TGTGCCAGCAGGGCGGTGGGAGCCTACACCTTC.

J is TRBJ2-3 and V is TRBV11-3; 8 nucleotides line up with TRBD2. The CDR3 consists of 13 residues. The germline V gene encodes CDR1 SGHNT and CDR2 YENEEA. V lost 8 bases and J lost 4; bases outside the gene matches: 5. This chain's CDR3 is CASGLAGSDTQYF. In DNA form, the CDR3 reads TGTGCCAGCGGGCTAGCGGGCTCAGATACGCAGTATTTT.

V usage is TRBV7-2 and J usage is TRBJ2-2, with TRBD1 matching 8 bases. The CDR3 has 14 amino acids. Germline trimming cut 3 bases from V and 7 bases from J; bases unmatched to any gene: 4. Germline CDR1 reads SGHTA; CDR2 reads FQGNSA. The CDR3 DNA follows: TGTGCCAGCAGCTTTCAGGGGGCCGGCGGGGAGCTGTTTTTT. The encoded protein is CASSFQGAGGELFF.

This chain joins TRBV4-2 and TRBJ1-3; D is possibly TRBD1 (5 bases). The germline V and J ends were trimmed by 3 bases and 0 bases, with 12 bases remaining between them. Per germline, CDR1 LGHNA and CDR2 YNFKEQ. This CDR3 contains 16 residues. The CDR3 DNA reads TGTGCCAGCAGCCAGGCCGGGGGTGGCTCTGGAAACACCATATATTTT. It codes for CASSQAGGGSGNTIYF.

This sequence joins TRBV4-3 and TRBJ1-4; D unresolved. Trimming cost V 4 bases and J 8 bases, with 23 bases left between them. The length of the CDR3 is 17 residues. CDR1 LGHNA and CDR2 YSLEER come from the germline V gene. CDR3 residues: CASSPDDPGLTREKLFF. CDR3 nucleotides: TGCGCCAGCAGCCCCGATGACCCGGGTCTAACTCGAGAAAAACTGTTTTTT.

This clone has a single count. This chain connects TRBV13 to TRBJ2-7; the D gene is possibly TRBD2 (6 bases). CDR1 PRHDT and CDR2 FYEKMQ come from the germline V gene (reference sequence). With 6 bases removed from V and 4 bases from J, the gap between germline ends came to 19 bases. The CDR3 covers 15 residues. Written as DNA, the CDR3 is TGTGCCAGCAGGCATCGGGACTCGCAGGTTTACGAGCAGTACTTC. Protein product: CASRHRDSQVYEQYF.

The chain is built from TRBV29-1 and TRBJ2-4, with TRBD1 matching over 10 bases. Germline lookup yields CDR1 SQVTM and CDR2 ANQGSEA. V lost 8 bases, J lost 6 bases, and 4 bases stayed unmatched. The CDR3 runs 12 residues. In DNA form, the CDR3 reads TGCAGCACAAGACAGGGGGCAAACATTCAGTACTTC. Its translation is CSTRQGANIQYF.